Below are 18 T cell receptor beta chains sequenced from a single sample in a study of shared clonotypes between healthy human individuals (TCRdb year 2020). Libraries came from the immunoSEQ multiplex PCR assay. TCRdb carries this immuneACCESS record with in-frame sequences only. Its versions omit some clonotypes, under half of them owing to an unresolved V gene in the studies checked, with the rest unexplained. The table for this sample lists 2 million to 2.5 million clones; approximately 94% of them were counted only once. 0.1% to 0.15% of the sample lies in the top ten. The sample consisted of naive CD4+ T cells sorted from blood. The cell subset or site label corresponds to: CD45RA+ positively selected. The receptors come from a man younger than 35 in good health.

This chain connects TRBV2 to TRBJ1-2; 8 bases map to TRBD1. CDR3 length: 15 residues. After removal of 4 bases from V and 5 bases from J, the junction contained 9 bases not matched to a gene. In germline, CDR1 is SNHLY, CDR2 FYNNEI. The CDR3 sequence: CASSAQTGASYGYTF. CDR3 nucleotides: TGTGCCAGCAGTGCCCAGACAGGGGCGTCGTATGGCTACACCTTC.

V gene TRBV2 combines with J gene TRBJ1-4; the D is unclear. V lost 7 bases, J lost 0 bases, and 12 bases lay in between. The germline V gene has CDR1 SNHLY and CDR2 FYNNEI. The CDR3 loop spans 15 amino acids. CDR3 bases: TGTGCCAGCACGGGCAGCCTTGCAACTAATGAAAAACTGTTTTTT. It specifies CASTGSLATNEKLFF.

The CDR3 protein is CASSQEGARGVIGGYTF. CDR3 bases: TGCGCCAGCAGCCAGGAGGGCGCTCGGGGGGTAATAGGTGGCTACACCTTC. The genes are TRBV4-3 and TRBJ1-2; D may be TRBD1 (5 bases). Germline lookup yields CDR1 LGHNA and CDR2 YSLEER. The CDR3 loop spans 17 amino acids. Trimming stripped 3 bases from V and 7 bases from J, with 24 bases between.

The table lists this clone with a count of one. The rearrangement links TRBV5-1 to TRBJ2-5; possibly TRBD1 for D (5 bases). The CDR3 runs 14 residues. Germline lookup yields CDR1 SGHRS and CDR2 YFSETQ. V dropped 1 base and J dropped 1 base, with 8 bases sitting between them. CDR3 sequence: CASSLFGAQETQYF. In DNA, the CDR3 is TGCGCCAGCAGCTTGTTTGGGGCCCAAGAGACCCAGTACTTC. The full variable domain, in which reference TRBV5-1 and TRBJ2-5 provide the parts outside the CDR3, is KAGVTQTPRYLIKTRGQQVTLSCSPISGHRSVSWYQQTPGQGLQFLFEYFSETQRNKGNFPGRFSGRQFSNSRSEMNVSTLELGDSALYLCASSLFGAQETQYFGPGTRLLVL.

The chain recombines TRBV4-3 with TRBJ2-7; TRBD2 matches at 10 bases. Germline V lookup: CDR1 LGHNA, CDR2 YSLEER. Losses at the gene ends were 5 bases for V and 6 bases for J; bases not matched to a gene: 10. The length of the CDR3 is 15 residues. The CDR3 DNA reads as TGCGCCAGCAGCACCCAGCTAGCGGGAGCTGCCGAGCAGTACTTC. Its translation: CASSTQLAGAAEQYF.

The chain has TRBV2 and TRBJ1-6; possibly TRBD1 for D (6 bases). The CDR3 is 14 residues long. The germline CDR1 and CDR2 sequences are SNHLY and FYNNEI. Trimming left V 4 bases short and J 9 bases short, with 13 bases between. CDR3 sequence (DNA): TGTGCCAGCAGTGTGGGGGCGAAATCTTCACCCCTCCACTTT. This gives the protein CASSVGAKSSPLHF.

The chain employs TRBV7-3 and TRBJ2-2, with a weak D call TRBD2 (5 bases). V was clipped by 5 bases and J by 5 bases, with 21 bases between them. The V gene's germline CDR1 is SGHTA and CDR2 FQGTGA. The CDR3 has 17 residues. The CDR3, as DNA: TGTGCCAGCAGCCCAGTCCCACTAGTCCTTTCGACCGGGGAGCTGTTTTTT. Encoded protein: CASSPVPLVLSTGELFF. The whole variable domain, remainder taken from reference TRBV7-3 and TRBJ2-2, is GAGVSQTPSNKVTEKGKYVELRCDPISGHTALYWYRQSLGQGPEFLIYFQGTGAADDSGLPNDRFFAVRPEGSVSTLKIQRTERGDSAVYLCASSPVPLVLSTGELFFGEGSRLTVL.

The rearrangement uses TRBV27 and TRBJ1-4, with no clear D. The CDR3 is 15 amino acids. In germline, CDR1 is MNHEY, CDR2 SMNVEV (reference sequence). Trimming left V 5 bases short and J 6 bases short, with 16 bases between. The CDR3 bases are TGTGCCAGCAGTCACGAAGGAAAGGGCGATGAAAAACTGTTTTTT. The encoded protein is CASSHEGKGDEKLFF.

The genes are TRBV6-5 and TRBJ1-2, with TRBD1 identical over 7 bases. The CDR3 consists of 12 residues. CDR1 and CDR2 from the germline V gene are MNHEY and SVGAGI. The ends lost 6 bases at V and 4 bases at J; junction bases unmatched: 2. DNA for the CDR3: TGTGCCAGCAGACGGACAGGCTATGGCTACACCTTC. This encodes CASRRTGYGYTF.

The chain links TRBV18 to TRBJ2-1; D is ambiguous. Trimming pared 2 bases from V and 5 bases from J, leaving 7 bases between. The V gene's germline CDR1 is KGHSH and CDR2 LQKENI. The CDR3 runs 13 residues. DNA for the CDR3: TGTGCCAGCTCACCAATATCACACAATGAGCAGTTCTTC. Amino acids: CASSPISHNEQFF. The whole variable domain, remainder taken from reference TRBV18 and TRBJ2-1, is NAGVMQNPRHLVRRRGQEARLRCSPMKGHSHVYWYRQLPEEGLKFMVYLQKENIIDESGMPKERFSAEFPKEGPSILRIQQVVRGDSAAYFCASSPISHNEQFFGPGTRLTVL.

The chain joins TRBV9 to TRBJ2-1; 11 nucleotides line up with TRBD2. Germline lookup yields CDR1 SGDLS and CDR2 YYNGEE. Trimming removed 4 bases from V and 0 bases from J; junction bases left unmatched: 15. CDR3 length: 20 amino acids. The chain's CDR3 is CASSTRGGTSGSPSYNEQFF. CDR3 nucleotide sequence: TGTGCCAGCAGCACGCGGGGGGGGACTAGCGGTTCTCCCTCCTACAATGAGCAGTTCTTC.

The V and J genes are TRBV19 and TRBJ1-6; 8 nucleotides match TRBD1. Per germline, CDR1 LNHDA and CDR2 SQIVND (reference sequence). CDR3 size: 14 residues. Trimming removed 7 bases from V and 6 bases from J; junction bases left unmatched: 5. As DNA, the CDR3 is TGTGCCAGTACCATGGGGACAGGTAATTCACCCCTCCACTTT. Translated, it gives CASTMGTGNSPLHF.

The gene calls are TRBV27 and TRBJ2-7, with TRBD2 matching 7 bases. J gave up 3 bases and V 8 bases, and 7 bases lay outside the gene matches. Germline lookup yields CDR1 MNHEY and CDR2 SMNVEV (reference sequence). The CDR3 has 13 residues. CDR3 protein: CASGLAAHYEQYF. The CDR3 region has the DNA TGTGCCAGCGGGCTAGCGGCTCACTACGAGCAGTACTTC.

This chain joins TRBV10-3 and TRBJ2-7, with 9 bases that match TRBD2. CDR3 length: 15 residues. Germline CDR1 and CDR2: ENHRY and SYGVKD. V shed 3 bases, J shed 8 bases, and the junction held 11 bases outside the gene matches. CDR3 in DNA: TGTGCCATCAGTGATAGGAGCGGGGGGAATATTAAGCAGTACTTC. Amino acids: CAISDRSGGNIKQYF.

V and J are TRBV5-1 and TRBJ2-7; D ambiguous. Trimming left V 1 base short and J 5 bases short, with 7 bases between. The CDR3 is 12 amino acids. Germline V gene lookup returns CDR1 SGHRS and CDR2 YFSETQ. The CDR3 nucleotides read TGCGCCAGCAGCTTGTCGGGCCACGAGCAGTACTTC. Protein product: CASSLSGHEQYF.

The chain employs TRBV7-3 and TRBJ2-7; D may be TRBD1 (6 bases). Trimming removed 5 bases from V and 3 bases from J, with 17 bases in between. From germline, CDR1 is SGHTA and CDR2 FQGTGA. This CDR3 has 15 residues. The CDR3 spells CASSPEGKGDYEQYF. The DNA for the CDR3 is TGTGCCAGCAGCCCTGAAGGGAAGGGGGACTACGAGCAGTACTTC. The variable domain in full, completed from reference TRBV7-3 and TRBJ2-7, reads GAGVSQTPSNKVTEKGKYVELRCDPISGHTALYWYRQSLGQGPEFLIYFQGTGAADDSGLPNDRFFAVRPEGSVSTLKIQRTERGDSAVYLCASSPEGKGDYEQYFGPGTRLTVT.

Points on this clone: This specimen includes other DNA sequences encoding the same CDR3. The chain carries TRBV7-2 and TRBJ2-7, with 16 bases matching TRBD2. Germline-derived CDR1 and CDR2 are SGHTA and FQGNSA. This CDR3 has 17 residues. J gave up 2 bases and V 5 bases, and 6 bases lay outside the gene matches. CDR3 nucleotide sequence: TGTGCCAGCAGCCCCCCGGGACTAGCGGGAGGGACCTACGAGCAGTACTTC. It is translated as CASSPPGLAGGTYEQYF.

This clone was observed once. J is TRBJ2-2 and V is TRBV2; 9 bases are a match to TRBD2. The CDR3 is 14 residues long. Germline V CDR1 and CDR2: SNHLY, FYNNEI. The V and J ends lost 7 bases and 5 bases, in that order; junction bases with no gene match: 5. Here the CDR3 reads CASTGLATTGELFF. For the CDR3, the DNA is TGTGCCAGCACAGGACTAGCGACTACCGGGGAGCTGTTTTTT.